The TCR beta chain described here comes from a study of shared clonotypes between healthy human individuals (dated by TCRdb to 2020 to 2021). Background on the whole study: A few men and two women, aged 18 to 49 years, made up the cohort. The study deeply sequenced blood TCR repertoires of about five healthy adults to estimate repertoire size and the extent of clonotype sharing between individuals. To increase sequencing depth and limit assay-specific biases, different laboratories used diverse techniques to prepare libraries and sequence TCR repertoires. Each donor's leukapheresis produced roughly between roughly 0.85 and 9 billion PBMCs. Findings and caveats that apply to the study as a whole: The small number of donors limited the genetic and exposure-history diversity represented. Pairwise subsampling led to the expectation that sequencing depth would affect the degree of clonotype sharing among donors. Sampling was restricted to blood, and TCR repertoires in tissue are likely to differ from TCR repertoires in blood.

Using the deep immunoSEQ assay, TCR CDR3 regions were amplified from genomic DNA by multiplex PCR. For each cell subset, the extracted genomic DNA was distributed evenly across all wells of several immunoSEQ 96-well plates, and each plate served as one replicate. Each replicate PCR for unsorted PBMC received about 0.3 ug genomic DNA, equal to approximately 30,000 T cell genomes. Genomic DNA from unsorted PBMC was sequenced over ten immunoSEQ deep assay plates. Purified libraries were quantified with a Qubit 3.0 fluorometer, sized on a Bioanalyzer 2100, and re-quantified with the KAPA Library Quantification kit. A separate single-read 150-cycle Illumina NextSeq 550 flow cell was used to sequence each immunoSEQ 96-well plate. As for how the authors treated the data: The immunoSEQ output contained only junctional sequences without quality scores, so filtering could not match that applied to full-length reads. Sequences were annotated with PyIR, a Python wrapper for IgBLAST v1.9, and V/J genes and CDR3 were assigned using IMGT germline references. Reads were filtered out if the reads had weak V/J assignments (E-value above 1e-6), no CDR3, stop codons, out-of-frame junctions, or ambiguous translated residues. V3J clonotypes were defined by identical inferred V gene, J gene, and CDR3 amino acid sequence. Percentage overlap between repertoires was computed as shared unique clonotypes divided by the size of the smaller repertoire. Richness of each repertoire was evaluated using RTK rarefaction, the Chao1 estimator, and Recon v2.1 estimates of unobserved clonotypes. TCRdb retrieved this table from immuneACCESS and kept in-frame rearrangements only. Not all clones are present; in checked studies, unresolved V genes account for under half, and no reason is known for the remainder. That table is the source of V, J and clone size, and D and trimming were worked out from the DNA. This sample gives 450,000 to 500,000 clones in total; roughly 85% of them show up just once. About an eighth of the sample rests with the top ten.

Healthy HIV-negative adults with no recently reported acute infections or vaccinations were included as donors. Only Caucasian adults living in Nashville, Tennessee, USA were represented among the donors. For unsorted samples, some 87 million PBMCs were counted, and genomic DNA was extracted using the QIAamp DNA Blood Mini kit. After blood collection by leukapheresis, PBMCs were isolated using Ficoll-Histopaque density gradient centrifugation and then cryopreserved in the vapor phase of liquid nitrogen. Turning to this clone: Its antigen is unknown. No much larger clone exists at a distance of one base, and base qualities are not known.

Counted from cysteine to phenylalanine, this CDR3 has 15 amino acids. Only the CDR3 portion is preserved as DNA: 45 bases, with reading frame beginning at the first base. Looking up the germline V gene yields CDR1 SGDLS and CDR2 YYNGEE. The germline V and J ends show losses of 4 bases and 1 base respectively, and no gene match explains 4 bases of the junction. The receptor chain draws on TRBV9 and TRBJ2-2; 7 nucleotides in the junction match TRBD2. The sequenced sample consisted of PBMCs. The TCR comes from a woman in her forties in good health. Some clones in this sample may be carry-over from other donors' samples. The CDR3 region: CASSPGGRNTGELFF. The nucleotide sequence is TGTGCCAGCAGCCCCGGGGGGAGGAACACCGGGGAGCTGTTTTTT.